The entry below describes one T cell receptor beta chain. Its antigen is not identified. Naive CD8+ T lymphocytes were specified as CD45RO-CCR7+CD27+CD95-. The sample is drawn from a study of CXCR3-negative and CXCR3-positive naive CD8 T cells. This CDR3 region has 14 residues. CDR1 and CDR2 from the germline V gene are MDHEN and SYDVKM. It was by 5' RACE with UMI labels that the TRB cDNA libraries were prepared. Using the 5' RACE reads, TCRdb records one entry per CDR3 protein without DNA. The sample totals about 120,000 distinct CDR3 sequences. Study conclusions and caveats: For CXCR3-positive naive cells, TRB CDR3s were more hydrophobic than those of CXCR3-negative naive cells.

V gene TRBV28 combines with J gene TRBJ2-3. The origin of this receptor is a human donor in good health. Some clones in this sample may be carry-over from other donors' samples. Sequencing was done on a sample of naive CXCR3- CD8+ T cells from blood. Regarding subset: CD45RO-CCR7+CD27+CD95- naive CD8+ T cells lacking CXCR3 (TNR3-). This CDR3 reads CASSSVGEPDTQYF.